The sequence of this TCR beta chain was determined in a study of T-cell reconstitution after alpha-beta-depleted transplantation in children. Unique molecular identifiers were incorporated into the prepared TCRbeta library. TCRdb used MiXCR to reprocess the PCR reads, holding one entry per CDR3 protein. The sample has 500,000 to 750,000 distinct CDR3 sequences; roughly 27% are singletons. The CDR3 contains 12 residues. Germline loops: CDR1 MGHDK, CDR2 SYGVNS. V lost 1 base and J lost 10, with 8 bases in between. The sequence derives from a boy younger than two with Wiskott-Aldrich syndrome, due to receive a stem cell transplant. The chain employs TRBV25-1 and TRBJ2-1, with a possible D match to TRBD2 (6 bases). The source was PBMCs, collected before TCRalphabeta/CD19-depleted stem cell transplant. The CDR3 loop is CASSESSGEQFF. For the CDR3, the DNA is TGTGCCAGCAGTGAATCCAGCGGGGAGCAGTTCTTC. Filled out from reference TRBV25-1 and TRBJ2-1, the complete variable domain reads EADIYQTPRYLVIGTGKKITLECSQTMGHDKMYWYQQDPGMELHLIHYSYGVNSTEKGDLSSESTVSRIRTEHFPLTLESARPSHTSQYLCASSESSGEQFFGPGTRLTVL.